The sequence of this T cell receptor (beta chain) was determined in a study of patients and donors after allogeneic stem cell transplantation. Using its own MiXCR run on the RT-PCR reads, TCRdb lists one record per CDR3 protein. The sample has approximately 250,000 distinct CDR3 sequences; over 12% are singletons. V trimming: 6 bases; J trimming: 0 bases; junction bases outside the gene matches: 8. Germline values: CDR1 KGHSH, CDR2 LQKENI. CDR3 length: 16 amino acids. The material sequenced was blood, either unsorted or a sorted T cell fraction (not recorded which). This sequence originates from a human donor who was either an allogeneic HSCT recipient or a stem cell or donor lymphocyte infusion donor (not recorded which). It is not recorded whose cells these are; they may come from a transplant donor. The chain employs TRBV18 and TRBJ1-1; TRBD1 aligns across 9 bases. Written as DNA, the CDR3 is TGTGCCAGCTCGGCTCAGGGACAGGGCTTGAACACTGAAGCTTTCTTT. Translating gives CASSAQGQGLNTEAFF. The complete variable domain, with remaining parts taken from reference TRBV18 and TRBJ1-1, reads NAGVMQNPRHLVRRRGQEARLRCSPMKGHSHVYWYRQLPEEGLKFMVYLQKENIIDESGMPKERFSAEFPKEGPSILRIQQVVRGDSAAYFCASSAQGQGLNTEAFFGQGTRLTVV.